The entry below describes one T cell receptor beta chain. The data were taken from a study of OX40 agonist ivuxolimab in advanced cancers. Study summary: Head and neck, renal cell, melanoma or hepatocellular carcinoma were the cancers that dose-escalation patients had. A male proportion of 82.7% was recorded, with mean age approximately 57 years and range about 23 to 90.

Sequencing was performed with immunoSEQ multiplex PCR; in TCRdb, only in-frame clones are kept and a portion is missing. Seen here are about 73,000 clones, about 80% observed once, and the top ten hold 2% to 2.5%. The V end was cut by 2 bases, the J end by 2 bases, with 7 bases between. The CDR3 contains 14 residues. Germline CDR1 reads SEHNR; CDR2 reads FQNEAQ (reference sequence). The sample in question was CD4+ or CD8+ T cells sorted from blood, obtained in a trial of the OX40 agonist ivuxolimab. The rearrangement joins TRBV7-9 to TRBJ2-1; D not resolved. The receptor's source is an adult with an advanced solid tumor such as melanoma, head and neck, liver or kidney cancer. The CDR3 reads CASSLSLPYNEQFF. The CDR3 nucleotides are TGTGCCAGCAGCTTAAGTCTACCCTACAATGAGCAGTTCTTC.